The 21 T cell receptor beta chains reported below all come from one sample, sequenced in a study of breast tumors, draining lymph nodes, adjacent tissues. Breast cancer patients provided tissue from their axillary draining lymph nodes. MiXCR, run by TCRdb on the multiplex PCR reads, gives a single entry per CDR3 protein. The sample carries about 230,000 distinct CDR3 sequences, less than 40% recorded once. The sample consisted of axillary lymph node tissue. The receptors stem from a female donor with breast cancer. Some clones in this sample may be carry-over from other donors' samples.

This clonotype was counted between two and nine times. A clone one base away is much larger, so this may be a read error. This chain joins TRBV11-3 and TRBJ2-7; no clear D. V was trimmed by 2 bases and J by 6 bases, leaving 17 bases between them. Germline V gives CDR1 SGHNT, CDR2 YENEEA. The CDR3 is made up of 15 amino acids. The DNA for the CDR3 is TGTGCCAGCAGCTTAAGTGGAGCCGCCAAAGGCGAGCAGTACTTC. Translating it yields CASSLSGAAKGEQYF.

For this clonotype: The CDR3 ends on some other residue instead of the conserved phenylalanine or tryptophan, so this is likely a read error. The chain links TRBV7-9 to TRBJ2-5; the match to TRBD1 covers 9 bases. The CDR3 is 14 residues long. The germline V gene encodes CDR1 SEHNR and CDR2 FQNEAQ (reference sequence). The V segment lost 3 bases and the J segment 4 bases; nucleotides outside the gene matches: 3. CDR3 bases: TGTGCCAGCAGCTTCGGGACAGGGAGAGAGACCCAGTACCTC. Residues: CASSFGTGRETQYL.

This clonotype was detected many times. The chain links TRBV6-6 to TRBJ2-5; TRBD2 is a possible D gene (5 bases). Looked up from germline, CDR1 is MNHNY and CDR2 is SVGAGI (reference sequence). This CDR3 has 16 residues. Trimming took 2 bases from V and 2 from J, leaving 15 bases between them. The CDR3 coding sequence is TGTGCCAGCAGTTACGGCAGGACTGACTTACAAGAGACCCAGTACTTC. It specifies CASSYGRTDLQETQYF.

This clonotype has ten or more counts. The V call is TRBV27, the J call TRBJ1-2; D is perhaps TRBD1 (5 bases). The V gene's germline CDR1 is MNHEY and CDR2 SMNVEV (reference sequence). V gave up 0 bases and J gave up 10 bases, with 18 bases separating them. CDR3 length equals 15 residues. The CDR3 region is CASSLSRGAGVDYTF. The CDR3 DNA follows: TGTGCCAGCAGTTTATCGAGAGGGGCCGGTGTTGACTACACCTTC.

This rearrangement joins TRBV2 to TRBJ1-2; possibly TRBD1 for D (6 bases). In germline, CDR1 is SNHLY, CDR2 FYNNEI. The CDR3 totals 15 residues. V shed 3 bases and J shed 0 bases, with 11 bases lying between them. The CDR3 reads CASSDRGVANYGYTF. The DNA for the CDR3 is TGTGCCAGCAGTGACAGGGGCGTAGCTAACTATGGCTACACCTTC.

This clonotype was seen at least ten times. This chain uses TRBV27 with TRBJ1-5; D ambiguous. In germline, CDR1 is MNHEY, CDR2 SMNVEV (reference sequence). CDR3 length: 14 amino acids. The V gene lost 0 bases and the J gene lost 4 bases, with 7 bases spanning the gap. CDR3 bases: TGTGCCAGCAGTTTATCAGGGTGGAATCAGCCCCAGCATTTT. Protein sequence: CASSLSGWNQPQHF.

This clonotype was counted a single time. This chain uses TRBV5-1 with TRBJ2-1; 10 positions agree with TRBD2. V was clipped by 0 bases and J by 11 bases; unmatched bases: 2. The CDR3 runs to 13 residues. Germline V CDR1 and CDR2: SGHRS, YFSETQ. CDR3 sequence (DNA): TGCGCCAGCAGCTTGGGGGGACTAGCGCAGCAGTTCTTC. Translated: CASSLGGLAQQFF. Complete variable domain (other parts from reference TRBV5-1 and TRBJ2-1): KAGVTQTPRYLIKTRGQQVTLSCSPISGHRSVSWYQQTPGQGLQFLFEYFSETQRNKGNFPGRFSGRQFSNSRSEMNVSTLELGDSALYLCASSLGGLAQQFFGPGTRLTVL.

The chain is built from TRBV29-1 and TRBJ1-3, with D unclear. V was pared by 0 bases and J by 0 bases, with 6 bases between. Germline CDR1 SQVTM, CDR2 ANQGSEA. This CDR3 comprises 14 residues. The CDR3 DNA is TGCAGCGTTGAAGATGCGATCTCTGGAAACACCATATATTTT. Protein product: CSVEDAISGNTIYF.

About this clonotype: The junction departs from germline at one end; a sequencing error may be responsible. The V and J genes are TRBV5-4 and TRBJ2-2, with D possibly matching TRBD2 (5 bases). The germline gives CDR1 SGHNT, CDR2 YYREEE (reference sequence). This CDR3 has 13 residues. CDR3 loop: CASSLTDTGEPFF. The CDR3 region has the DNA TGTGCCAGCAGCTTAACCGACACCGGGGAGCCGTTTTTT.

The chain has TRBV19 and TRBJ1-1, with 8 bases fitting TRBD1. V was clipped by 7 bases and J by 3 bases; unmatched bases: 13. Germline CDR1 is LNHDA and CDR2 is SQIVND (reference sequence). This CDR3 is 16 amino acids long. The CDR3 coding sequence is TGTGCCAGTACCCCCCGCGTCCACAGGGGGGACACTGAAGCTTTCTTT. This sequence encodes CASTPRVHRGDTEAFF.

This clonotype was detected many times. This chain links TRBV13 with TRBJ1-2; D is perhaps TRBD1 (6 bases). The germline V and J ends were trimmed by 4 bases and 4 bases, with 16 bases remaining between them. Germline CDR1 reads PRHDT; CDR2 reads FYEKMQ (reference sequence). The CDR3 has 15 amino acids. The CDR3 sequence is CASSSGGASLYGYTF. In DNA form, the CDR3 reads TGTGCCAGCAGCTCGGGGGGCGCCAGTCTCTATGGCTACACCTTC.

Of note for this clonotype: This clone may be a read error of a much larger clone one base away. This chain uses TRBV7-2 with TRBJ1-2, with TRBD1 as a possible D gene (6 bases). Germline V lookup: CDR1 SGHTA, CDR2 FQGNSA. This CDR3 has 15 amino acids. The CDR3 protein is CASSSQGGINYGYPF. CDR3 nucleotide sequence: TGTGCCAGCAGCTCACAGGGTGGCATTAACTATGGCTACCCCTTC.

The sample holds many counts of this clonotype. The chain recombines TRBV20-1 with TRBJ2-4; 10 nucleotides match TRBD2. The CDR3 is made up of 15 amino acids. After removal of 6 bases from V and 0 bases from J, the junction contained 5 bases not matched to a gene. The germline gives CDR1 DFQATT, CDR2 SNEGSKA (reference sequence). CDR3 sequence (DNA): TGCAGTGCCGACCGACTAGCGGGAGCCAAAAACATTCAGTACTTC. Its translation: CSADRLAGAKNIQYF.

Many counts were recorded for this clonotype. The chain has TRBV5-6 and TRBJ2-7, with 9 bases lining up with TRBD2. The CDR3 is 17 amino acids. Trimming took 2 bases from V and 5 from J; bases not matched to a gene: 14. Per the germline V gene, CDR1 is SGHDT and CDR2 is YYEEEE. CDR3 sequence (DNA): TGTGCCAGCAGCTTTATAAGTCGCGGGAGGGAATCCCACGAGCAGTACTTC. This translates into CASSFISRGRESHEQYF.

This clonotype was counted ten times or more. The rearrangement uses TRBV2 and TRBJ2-1; tentatively, D is TRBD2 (5 bases). Per germline, CDR1 SNHLY and CDR2 FYNNEI. The germline V and J ends were trimmed by 6 bases and 9 bases, with 9 bases remaining between them. The CDR3 is 11 amino acids. DNA for the CDR3: TGTGCCAGCAGGAGGGCCGCTGAGCAGTTCTTC. Translation: CASRRAAEQFF.

This clonotype was detected many times. J is TRBJ2-7 and V is TRBV6-1; the match to TRBD1 covers 7 bases. The germline V gene has CDR1 MNHNS and CDR2 SASEGT. This CDR3 contains 13 residues. V trimming: 5 bases; J trimming: 9 bases; junction bases outside the gene matches: 10. This CDR3 reads CASSRDTGVGQYF. CDR3 DNA sequence: TGTGCCAGCAGTCGAGACACAGGGGTAGGGCAGTACTTC.

This clonotype was detected ten times or more. This chain uses TRBV29-1 with TRBJ2-1; D assignment may be TRBD1 or TRBD2 (5 bases each). Trimming pared 1 base from V and 7 bases from J, leaving 14 bases between. Germline CDR1 and CDR2: SQVTM and ANQGSEA. CDR3 length: 14 residues. CDR3 amino acids: CSVEAGRVGNEQFF. The CDR3 nucleotides read TGCAGCGTTGAAGCGGGACGGGTGGGGAATGAGCAGTTCTTC.

This clonotype was recorded many times. The rearrangement joins TRBV5-1 to TRBJ2-6, with 12 bases fitting TRBD2. The length of the CDR3 is 19 residues. CDR1 SGHRS and CDR2 YFSETQ come from the germline V gene. V lost 4 bases to trimming and J lost 4 bases; unmatched junction nucleotides: 12. This CDR3 is CASSTLTSGSFGGANVLTF. Here the CDR3 DNA reads TGCGCCAGCAGCACACTGACTAGCGGGAGTTTCGGAGGGGCCAACGTCCTGACTTTC.

Of note for this clonotype: A much larger clonotype is one base distant, so this may be a read error. The rearrangement links TRBV9 to TRBJ2-1, with 7 bases identical to TRBD1. CDR3 length equals 14 residues. The V gene's germline CDR1 is SGDLS and CDR2 YYNGEE. Written as DNA, the CDR3 is TGTGCCAGCAGCGTAGCTGTGACAGGGTTAGGGCAGTCCTTC. This gives the protein CASSVAVTGLGQSF. The full variable domain, its missing parts supplied by reference TRBV9 and TRBJ2-1, is DSGVTQTPKHLITATGQRVTLRCSPRSGDLSVYWYQQSLDQGLQFLIQYYNGEERAKGNILERFSAQQFPDLHSELNLSSLELGDSALYFCASSVAVTGLGQSFGPGTRLTVL.

This clonotype was detected many times. The J gene is TRBJ1-6, the V gene TRBV6-5; D gene unclear. The CDR3 sequence is 13 residues long. The germline V and J ends were trimmed by 2 bases and 5 bases, with 4 bases remaining between them. Germline V gene sequence: CDR1 MNHEY, CDR2 SVGAGI. CDR3 in DNA: TGTGCCAGCAGTTACGAGGATAATTCACCCCTCCACTTT. This translates into CASSYEDNSPLHF.

J is TRBJ2-3 and V is TRBV28, with a tentative D call TRBD2 (6 bases). CDR3 length equals 12 residues. Trimming stripped 6 bases from V and 12 bases from J, with 16 bases between. CDR1 MDHEN and CDR2 SYDVKM come from the germline V gene. This chain's CDR3 is CASRAGGLPQYF. CDR3 nucleotide sequence: TGTGCCAGCAGAGCCGGGGGACTCCCCCAGTATTTT.